This entry lists 12 T cell receptor beta chains sequenced from one sample in a study of shared clonotypes between healthy human individuals. Assay: immunoSEQ multiplex PCR; the TCRdb copy retains only in-frame clones and omits some. The sample yields about a million clones, less than 85% seen once. Sequencing used memory CD4+ T cells sorted from blood. Subset defined: CD45RA-negative fraction. The receptors were gathered from a man in his late teens or twenties in good health.

This clone came up a few times. The V gene is TRBV10-3, the J gene TRBJ2-1; 9 nucleotides line up with TRBD2. Per germline, CDR1 ENHRY and CDR2 SYGVKD. J lost 5 bases, V lost 2 bases, and 4 bases had no gene match. CDR3 length: 15 residues. The CDR3: CAISERREGHNEQFF. CDR3 DNA sequence: TGTGCCATCAGTGAGAGGCGGGAGGGCCACAATGAGCAGTTCTTC.

This clone was recorded a few times. The chain carries TRBV5-6 and TRBJ1-1; possibly TRBD1 for D (5 bases). The CDR3 is 13 residues long. Germline CDR1 is SGHDT and CDR2 is YYEEEE. Trimming stripped 4 bases from V and 3 bases from J, with 10 bases between. The CDR3 bases are TGTGCCAGCAGCAGGACAAGATACACTGAAGCTTTCTTT. Protein sequence: CASSRTRYTEAFF.

This chain uses TRBV12-5 with TRBJ1-5; D is ambiguous. Trimming stripped 4 bases from V and 4 bases from J, with 8 bases between. The germline V gene encodes CDR1 LGHNT and CDR2 FRNRAP. CDR3 size: 13 residues. As DNA, the CDR3 is TGTGCTAGTGGTTGGAGGGAAAATCAGCCCCAGCATTTT. Its translation: CASGWRENQPQHF.

The rearrangement joins TRBV2 to TRBJ2-2; D gene unclear. The V and J ends lost 8 bases and 7 bases respectively, with 8 bases between them. Germline CDR1 and CDR2: SNHLY and FYNNEI. The CDR3 extends over 11 amino acids. The CDR3 loop reads CASGALGELFF. The CDR3 DNA sequence: TGTGCCAGCGGAGCCCTCGGGGAGCTGTTTTTT.

The chain links TRBV5-6 to TRBJ1-6, with a tentative D call TRBD1 (6 bases). Germline CDR1 reads SGHDT; CDR2 reads YYEEEE. V was clipped by 1 base and J by 7 bases, with 12 bases between them. The CDR3 has 15 residues. The CDR3 here is CASSLTDSSNSPLHF. The CDR3 coding sequence is TGTGCCAGCAGCTTGACGGACAGTTCGAATTCACCCCTCCACTTT.

The chain recombines TRBV11-3 with TRBJ2-2; no reliable D call. Trimming pared 1 base from V and 1 base from J, leaving 10 bases between. This CDR3 is 16 amino acids long. Germline assignment: CDR1 SGHNT and CDR2 YENEEA. The CDR3 DNA reads TGTGCCAGCAGCTTAGTGGACGGCAAGAACACCGGGGAGCTGTTTTTT. Translated: CASSLVDGKNTGELFF.

This clone occurred many times. The chain's CDR3 is CASSPTGTGVGYTF. CDR3 DNA sequence: TGTGCCAGCAGTCCCACCGGGACAGGGGTTGGCTACACCTTC. This chain uses TRBV7-3 with TRBJ1-2; 10 bases are a match to TRBD1. The CDR3 loop spans 14 amino acids. Germline CDR1 reads SGHTA; CDR2 reads FQGTGA. V shed 6 bases and J 7 bases; nucleotides not matched to a gene: 8.

This clone came up once. The chain recombines TRBV9 with TRBJ2-2; no reliable D call. CDR3 length: 13 residues. Germline loops: CDR1 SGDLS, CDR2 YYNGEE. V lost 9 bases to trimming and J lost 0 bases, with 9 bases between them. CDR3 sequence: CATERANTGELFF. The CDR3, as DNA: TGTGCCACCGAGCGTGCGAACACCGGGGAGCTGTTTTTT.

This clone was seen a few times. The chain couples TRBV6-1 to TRBJ2-3; D uncertain. Trimming left V 6 bases short and J 2 bases short, with 12 bases between. In germline, CDR1 is MNHNS, CDR2 SASEGT. The CDR3 has 14 residues. CDR3 nucleotides: TGTGCCAGCAGGATAACAGTCCCCACAGATACGCAGTATTTT. Translated, it gives CASRITVPTDTQYF.

With respect to this clone: No DNA is shown, since the ends of the CDR3 on it are uncertain; the CDR3 is the one TCRdb lists. This sample includes further DNA sequences coding for the same CDR3. The chain employs TRBV19 and TRBJ1-3. The V gene's germline CDR1 is LNHDA and CDR2 SQIVND (reference sequence). A total of 14 residues make up the CDR3, ends included. CDR3 amino acids: CASSTSGPGNTIYF.

The CDR3 nucleotides are TGTGCCAGCAGTGCGACTAGCGGATACGAGCAGTACTTC. Translating it yields CASSATSGYEQYF. V usage is TRBV6-5 and J usage is TRBJ2-7; 9 nucleotides agree with TRBD2. Germline CDR1 and CDR2: MNHEY and SVGAGI. The J segment lost 4 bases and the V segment lost 5 bases, leaving 3 bases of the junction unmatched. The CDR3 has 13 residues.

As regards this clone: A much more abundant neighbour one base away suggests this may be a read error. Other nucleotide sequences in the sample specify the same CDR3. V gene TRBV7-9 combines with J gene TRBJ2-5; 8 positions match TRBD2. This CDR3 region has 14 residues. The V and J ends lost 3 bases and 1 base, in that order; junction bases with no gene match: 1. Germline V CDR1 and CDR2: SEHNR, FQNEAQ (reference sequence). CDR3 amino acids: CASSLAGGQETQYF. The CDR3 DNA sequence: TGTGCCAGCAGCTTGGCGGGGGGCCAAGAGACCCAGTACTTC.